This TCR beta chain was identified during a study of blood T cells in healthy people across ages. The second PCR ran about 6 to 12 cycles with a sample-barcoded 5' primer and J-beta primers. TCRdb called the 5' RACE reads again in MiXCR, with one record for every CDR3 protein. The table has around 1,000,000 distinct CDR3 sequences, about 23% seen once; the top ten hold less than 0.85%. Extractions gave at least 6 micrograms of total RNA per sample. The CDR3 contains 18 residues. Germline V CDR1 and CDR2: SGHRS, YFSETQ. V gave up 2 bases and J gave up 5 bases; unmatched junction bases: 14. Whole-study results and caveats: Roughly linearly, TCR beta diversity per million T cells fell as age increased. Across samples, TCR beta diversity tracked strongly with naive T cell percentage.

This clonotype occurred a few times. What it binds is unknown. These data also featured in a second study, about T cells of mothers and their children. In that study: Biologically related mothers and children overlapped slightly more than unrelated pairs, a non-significant difference.

The chain carries TRBV5-1 and TRBJ2-3, with 10 bases that match TRBD2. The specimen was blood. The TCR comes from a girl under 10 years old in good health. CDR3 nucleotides: TGCGCCAGCAGCTTAACAGGACTCGCAGCGGGAGGGCGAGATACGCAGTATTTT. Translated, it gives CASSLTGLAAGGRDTQYF.